This record looks at one TCR beta chain sequence and its context. Roughly 0.45 to 1 ug RNA was reverse transcribed with random hexamers. MiXCR, run by TCRdb on the immunoSEQ multiplex PCR reads, gives a single entry per CDR3 protein. The sample records some 400,000 distinct CDR3 sequences, 75% to 90% being singletons. The record originates from a study of CD8 T cells in Susac syndrome. The sequence derives from a human donor with multiple sclerosis. The sample consisted of CD8+ T cells from PBMCs.

CDR3 loop: CSAPERGNYGYTF. In DNA form, the CDR3 reads TGCAGTGCCCCGGAGAGGGGGAACTATGGCTACACCTTC. The J gene is TRBJ1-2, the V gene TRBV20-1; D might be TRBD1 (6 bases). This CDR3 has 13 amino acids. With 6 bases removed from V and 2 bases from J, the gap between germline ends came to 13 bases. The germline CDR1 and CDR2 sequences are DFQATT and SNEGSKA (reference sequence).